The next 10 T cell receptor beta chains were all read from a single sample in a study of T cell clonality in common variable immunodeficiency. Their antigen targets remain unknown. Study results and limitations: In common variable immunodeficiency, TCR beta chains reportedly carried fewer deletions and N-nucleotide insertions.

Repertoires were generated with immunoSEQ multiplex PCR, while TCRdb's copy carries only in-frame clones and drops some. The specimen gives tens of thousands of clones without singletons; the ten biggest hold 5% to 7%. The source material was peripheral blood mononuclear cells. These receptors were taken from a human donor with common variable immunodeficiency.

This clone was detected ten times or more. CDR3 DNA (partial): TGTGCCAGCACCCGAGACTCGCGGCACGTGAATGAG. Amino acid sequence: CASTRDSRHVNE. In full, the CDR3 reads CASTRDSRHVNEQFF. J is TRBJ2-1 and V is TRBV12-3 or TRBV12-4; D not certain. Read coverage stops 3 residues before the CDR3 terminus; the germline J gene supplies the remainder. This CDR3 spans 15 amino acids. Trimming pared 7 bases from V and 7 bases from J, leaving 20 bases between.

Only a few counts were recorded for this clone. The sequence runs out 3 residues before the end of the CDR3; the remainder is reconstructed from the germline J gene. The chain recombines TRBV19 with TRBJ2-1, with TRBD2 identical over 7 bases. Unmatched junction bases numbered 12, after V lost 2 bases and J lost 8 bases. This CDR3 has 16 residues. Per germline, CDR1 LNHDA and CDR2 SQIVND (reference sequence). The CDR3 loop is CASSIPPWGGMDEQFF. The covered CDR3 bases are TGTGCCAGTAGTATACCCCCGTGGGGGGGGATGGATGAG.

In this sample, this clone turned up many times. Read data end 3 residues before the CDR3 end; the end is taken from the germline J gene. The chain employs TRBV18 and TRBJ1-5; D is unresolved. V gave up 4 bases and J gave up 0 bases, with 10 bases separating them. Germline loops: CDR1 KGHSH, CDR2 LQKENI. This CDR3 is built from 15 residues. This CDR3 reads CASSLGPYSNQPQHF. CDR3 bases read: TGTGCCAGCTCACTGGGCCCCTATAGCAATCAGCCC.

This clone appeared many times. Coverage ceases 3 residues before the CDR3 finishes, and the germline J gene fills in the end. The V call is TRBV12-3 or TRBV12-4, the J call TRBJ2-7; D may be TRBD2 (5 bases). This CDR3 is 14 amino acids long. V lost 2 bases and J 2 bases, leaving 10 bases between the germline ends. This CDR3 reads CASSLPGLAYEQYF. Partial CDR3 DNA: TGTGCCAGCAGTTTACCGGGGTTAGCCTACGAG.

As concerns this clone: The read halts 3 residues ahead of the CDR3 end, with the missing end drawn from the germline J gene. The chain has TRBV18 and TRBJ1-3; 10 bases fit TRBD1. There are 14 residues in the CDR3. In germline, CDR1 is KGHSH, CDR2 LQKENI. With V trimmed by 3 bases and J by 6 bases, 2 bases remained unmatched. CDR3 loop: CASSPGTGENTIYF. The CDR3 bases that were read are TGTGCCAGCTCACCCGGGACAGGGGAAAACACC.

Comments on this clone: The CDR3 end is not reached by the read, which stops 3 residues before it; the germline J gene fills it in. The J gene is TRBJ1-2, the V gene TRBV19; 7 nucleotides align to TRBD1. From germline, CDR1 is LNHDA and CDR2 SQIVND (reference sequence). V shed 4 bases, J shed 2 bases, and the junction held 7 bases outside the gene matches. The CDR3 has 15 residues. CDR3 in amino acids: CASSKLPGGNYGYTF. CDR3 DNA, as far as it was read: TGTGCCAGTAGTAAGCTACCAGGGGGGAACTATGGC. The full variable domain, rest sourced from reference TRBV19 and TRBJ1-2, is DGGITQSPKYLFRKEGQNVTLSCEQNLNHDAMYWYRQDPGQGLRLIYYSQIVNDFQKGDIAEGYSVSREKKESFPLTVTSAQKNPTAFYLCASSKLPGGNYGYTFGSGTRLTVV.

This clone was observed a handful of times. The CDR3 is cut off 3 residues early in the read; its end comes from the germline J gene. The rearrangement joins TRBV6-1 to TRBJ1-1; D is undetermined. Germline CDR1 MNHNS, CDR2 SASEGT. The CDR3 contains 15 residues. Trimming removed 0 bases at V and 6 bases at J, with 14 bases between. CDR3 residues: CASSEASMSVPEAFF. The CDR3 DNA, read in part, is TGTGCCAGCAGTGAAGCGTCGATGTCGGTTCCTGAA.

This clone was observed many times. Coverage ceases 3 residues before the CDR3 finishes, and the germline J gene fills in the end. The chain combines TRBV2 with TRBJ1-2; a weak D match, TRBD1 (6 bases). Germline V gives CDR1 SNHLY, CDR2 FYNNEI. The CDR3 spans 14 residues. Trimming removed 4 bases from V and 5 bases from J, with 14 bases in between. The CDR3 reads CASSGPGANYGYTF. Partial CDR3 DNA: TGTGCCAGCAGTGGGCCAGGGGCGAATTATGGC.

The table lists this clone with a few counts. With the read ending 3 residues before the CDR3 end, the germline J gene is used to fill in that end. The chain uses TRBV11-3 and TRBJ2-7; 8 nucleotides align to TRBD2. Germline lookup yields CDR1 SGHNT and CDR2 YENEEA. The CDR3 runs 15 residues. The V segment lost 5 bases and the J segment 1 base; nucleotides outside the gene matches: 7. The part of the CDR3 DNA that was read is TGTGCCAGCAGCCGCGGGGGGAGTAATTCCTACGAG. Translation gives CASSRGGSNSYE. The whole CDR3 is CASSRGGSNSYEQYF.

This clone was detected ten times or more. The CDR3 end lies 3 residues beyond the end of the read and is filled in from the germline J gene. V usage is TRBV7-3 and J usage is TRBJ2-5; unclear D gene. The CDR3 has 13 residues. Germline loops: CDR1 SGHTA, CDR2 FQGTGA. Trimming pared 4 bases from V and 2 bases from J, leaving 8 bases between. Incomplete CDR3 DNA: TGTGCCAGCAGCTACGGCAGGCAAGAGACC. This sequence encodes CASSYGRQET. The complete CDR3 sequence is CASSYGRQETQYF.